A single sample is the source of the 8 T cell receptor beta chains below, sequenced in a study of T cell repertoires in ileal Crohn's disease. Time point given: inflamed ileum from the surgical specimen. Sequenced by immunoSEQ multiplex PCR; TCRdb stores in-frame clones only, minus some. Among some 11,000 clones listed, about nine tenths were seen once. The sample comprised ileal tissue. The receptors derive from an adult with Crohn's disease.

This chain's CDR3 is CSALNEKLFF. In DNA, the CDR3 is TGCAGTGCTCTAAATGAAAAACTGTTTTTT. This chain uses TRBV20-1 with TRBJ1-4; no firm D call. CDR3 length: 10 amino acids. Per the germline V gene, CDR1 is DFQATT and CDR2 is SNEGSKA (reference sequence). Trimming took off 5 bases at V and 5 bases at J, with 3 bases between the two ends.

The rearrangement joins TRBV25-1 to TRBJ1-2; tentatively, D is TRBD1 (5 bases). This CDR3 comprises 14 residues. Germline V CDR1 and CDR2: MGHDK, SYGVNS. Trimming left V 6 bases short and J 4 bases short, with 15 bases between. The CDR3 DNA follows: TGTGCCAGCAGGGAAGCGGGGGGAAGCTATGGCTACACCTTC. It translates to CASREAGGSYGYTF.

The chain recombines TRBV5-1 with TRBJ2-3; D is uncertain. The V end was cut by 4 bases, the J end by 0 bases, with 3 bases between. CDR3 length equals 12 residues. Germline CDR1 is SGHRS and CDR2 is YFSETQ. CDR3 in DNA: TGCGCCAGCAGCCTAAGCACAGATACGCAGTATTTT. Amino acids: CASSLSTDTQYF. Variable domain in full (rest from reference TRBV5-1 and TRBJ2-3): KAGVTQTPRYLIKTRGQQVTLSCSPISGHRSVSWYQQTPGQGLQFLFEYFSETQRNKGNFPGRFSGRQFSNSRSEMNVSTLELGDSALYLCASSLSTDTQYFGPGTRLTVL.

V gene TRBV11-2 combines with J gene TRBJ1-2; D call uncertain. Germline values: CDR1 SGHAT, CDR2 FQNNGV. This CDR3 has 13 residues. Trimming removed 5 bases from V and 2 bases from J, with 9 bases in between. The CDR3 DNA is TGTGCCAGCAGCCCATATATGAACTATGGCTACACCTTC. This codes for CASSPYMNYGYTF.

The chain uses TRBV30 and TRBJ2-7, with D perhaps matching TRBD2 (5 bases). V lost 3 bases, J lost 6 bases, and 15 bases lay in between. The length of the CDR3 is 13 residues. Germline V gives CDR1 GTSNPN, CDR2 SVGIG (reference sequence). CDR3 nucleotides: TGTGCCTGGAGCTTGGACCCCGGAGGCGAGCAGTACGTC. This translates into CAWSLDPGGEQYV.

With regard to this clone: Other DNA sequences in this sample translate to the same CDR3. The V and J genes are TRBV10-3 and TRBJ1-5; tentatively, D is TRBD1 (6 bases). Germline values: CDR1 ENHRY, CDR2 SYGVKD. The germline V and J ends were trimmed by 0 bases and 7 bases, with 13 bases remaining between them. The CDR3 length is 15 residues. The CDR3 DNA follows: TGTGCCATCAGTGAGTCAGGGTCAGGGGTCCAGCCCCAGCATTTT. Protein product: CAISESGSGVQPQHF.

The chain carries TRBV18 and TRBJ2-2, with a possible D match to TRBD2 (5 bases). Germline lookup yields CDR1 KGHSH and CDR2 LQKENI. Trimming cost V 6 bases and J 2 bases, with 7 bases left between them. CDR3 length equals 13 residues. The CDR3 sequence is CASSGRNTGELFF. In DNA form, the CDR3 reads TGTGCCAGCTCGGGGAGAAACACCGGGGAGCTGTTTTTT.

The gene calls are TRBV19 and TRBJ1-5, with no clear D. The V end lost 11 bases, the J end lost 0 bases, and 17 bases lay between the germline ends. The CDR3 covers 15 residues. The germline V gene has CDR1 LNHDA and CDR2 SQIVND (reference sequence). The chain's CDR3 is CASRQHSNSNQPQHF. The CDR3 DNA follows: TGTGCCTCACGACAACACTCCAATAGCAATCAGCCCCAGCATTTT.